These 19 T cell receptor beta chains originate from one sample sequenced in a study of T-cell reconstitution after alpha-beta-depleted transplantation in children. As it was prepared, the TCRbeta library received unique molecular identifiers. TCRdb fed the PCR reads into MiXCR, producing one record per CDR3 protein. The table includes 380,000 or so distinct CDR3 sequences, about 14% detected once. Material: PBMCs, obtained from the stem cell graft. The receptors stem from a human donor who donated a stem cell graft to a child with Fanconi anemia.

The chain couples TRBV5-1 to TRBJ1-2, with D possibly matching TRBD1 (5 bases). The V end lost 1 base, the J end lost 10 bases, and 11 bases lay between the germline ends. CDR1 and CDR2 (germline): SGHRS, YFSETQ. The CDR3 contains 12 residues. The CDR3 coding sequence is TGCGCCAGCAGCTTGACCGGGACCTTCTACACCTTC. This encodes CASSLTGTFYTF.

This clonotype occurred many times. The genes are TRBV12-3 or TRBV12-4 and TRBJ2-2; D might be TRBD1 (5 bases). This CDR3 spans 16 amino acids. V lost 3 bases to trimming and J lost 2 bases, with 13 bases between them. Here the CDR3 reads CASSFPGAVNTGELFF. The DNA for the CDR3 is TGTGCCAGCAGTTTCCCTGGGGCTGTAAACACCGGGGAGCTGTTTTTT.

This clonotype was seen more than once but under ten times. The gene calls are TRBV6-5 and TRBJ2-5; D is ambiguous. The V gene lost 4 bases and the J gene lost 5 bases, with 14 bases spanning the gap. CDR3 size: 14 residues. Germline V gives CDR1 MNHEY, CDR2 SVGAGI. The CDR3 region has the DNA TGTGCCAGCAGTTCCCGTCGATACCGGGAGACCCAGTACTTC. Translated: CASSSRRYRETQYF.

This clonotype appeared a few times. This chain uses TRBV5-5 with TRBJ2-7, with D maybe TRBD1 (6 bases). The germline V gene encodes CDR1 SGHKS and CDR2 YYEKEE (reference sequence). V lost 4 bases, J lost 9 bases, and 17 bases lay in between. The CDR3 contains 13 residues. The CDR3 sequence is CASSATGQGTQYV. The CDR3 nucleotides are TGTGCCAGCAGCGCGACGGGGCAGGGGACGCAGTACGTC.

This clonotype was observed a handful of times. The CDR3 reads CASSHGQFLYNEQFF. Here the CDR3 DNA reads TGCGCCAGCAGCCATGGACAGTTTCTCTACAATGAGCAGTTCTTC. The chain carries TRBV4-3 and TRBJ2-1; D might be TRBD1 (6 bases). The V end lost 3 bases, the J end lost 3 bases, and 12 bases lay between the germline ends. The V gene's germline CDR1 is LGHNA and CDR2 YSLEER. The CDR3 spans 15 residues.

The genes are TRBV11-2 and TRBJ2-3; tentative D call: TRBD1 (5 bases). Trimming cost V 5 bases and J 0 bases, with 12 bases left between them. Germline V gene data show CDR1 as SGHAT and CDR2 as FQNNGV. CDR3 length equals 15 residues. CDR3 coding DNA: TGTGCCAGCAGCCGCGAAGGGGCTAGCACAGATACGCAGTATTTT. Amino acids: CASSREGASTDTQYF.

With regard to this clonotype: A junction boundary mismatches the germline segment, possibly from a read error. The chain recombines TRBV12-3 or TRBV12-4 with TRBJ2-2; 11 nucleotides align to TRBD2. The CDR3 runs to 16 residues. The CDR3 DNA sequence: TGTGTCAGCAGTTTCTTAGCGGGGGGGCTAACCGGGGAGCTGTTTTTT. This translates into CVSSFLAGGLTGELFF.

The chain uses TRBV29-1 and TRBJ2-5, with a tentative D call TRBD1 (5 bases). Trimming removed 5 bases from V and 4 bases from J, with 14 bases in between. This CDR3 is 13 amino acids long. CDR1 and CDR2 from the germline V gene are SQVTM and ANQGSEA. The CDR3 DNA follows: TGCAGCGTTAGCCAGGGTGTCGGAGAGACCCAGTACTTC. Protein product: CSVSQGVGETQYF.

This clonotype appeared many times. This chain uses TRBV10-2 with TRBJ2-1; 9 bases map to TRBD1. Per germline, CDR1 WSHSY and CDR2 SAAADI. The CDR3 extends over 14 amino acids. V shed 2 bases, J shed 8 bases, and the junction held 4 bases outside the gene matches. The CDR3, as DNA: TGCGCCAGCAGTGAGACAGGGGGCTTCCATGAGCAGTTCTTC. This codes for CASSETGGFHEQFF.

This clonotype is labeled medium-sized. The CDR3 region is CASSQTGGEQFF. CDR3 coding DNA: TGTGCCAGCAGCCAGACAGGGGGTGAGCAGTTCTTC. The chain uses TRBV4-2 and TRBJ2-1; 9 bases fit TRBD1. Germline-derived CDR1 and CDR2 are LGHNA and YNFKEQ. V lost 3 bases to trimming and J lost 9 bases; unmatched junction nucleotides: 0. CDR3 length: 12 residues.

V and J are TRBV28 and TRBJ1-1; weak D call: TRBD1 (5 bases). Germline CDR1 is MDHEN and CDR2 is SYDVKM. Trimming took 4 bases from V and 6 from J, leaving 15 bases between them. This CDR3 region has 14 residues. As DNA, the CDR3 is TGTGCCAGCAGTTCCACAGGAAGGGTCTCTGAAGCTTTCTTT. It translates to CASSSTGRVSEAFF.

This clonotype has a handful of counts. V and J are TRBV5-1 and TRBJ2-3; tentative D call: TRBD2 (5 bases). This CDR3 region has 16 residues. With 3 bases removed from V and 1 base from J, the gap between germline ends came to 15 bases. Germline lookup yields CDR1 SGHRS and CDR2 YFSETQ. The chain's CDR3 is CASSSEAFSGTDTQYF. CDR3 coding DNA: TGCGCCAGCAGCTCGGAGGCTTTCTCTGGCACAGATACGCAGTATTTT.

This clonotype was observed many times. The gene calls are TRBV15 and TRBJ2-1; unclear D gene. The CDR3 totals 13 residues. Trimming removed 5 bases from V and 6 bases from J, with 11 bases in between. Germline lookup yields CDR1 LNHNV and CDR2 YYDKDF (reference sequence). Here the CDR3 reads CATSPHGFNEQFF. The CDR3 DNA sequence: TGTGCCACCAGCCCCCACGGCTTCAATGAGCAGTTCTTC.

This clonotype showed up just a few times. This chain links TRBV5-4 with TRBJ2-2; D gene ambiguous. The CDR3 contains 12 residues. V lost 5 bases and J 5 bases, leaving 7 bases between the germline ends. Germline V gives CDR1 SGHNT, CDR2 YYREEE (reference sequence). The CDR3 here is CASRGQTGELFF. The CDR3 bases are TGTGCCAGCAGGGGTCAGACCGGGGAGCTGTTTTTT.

This clonotype has at least ten counts. The V gene is TRBV5-1, the J gene TRBJ2-3; TRBD2 is a possible D gene (6 bases). The V and J ends lost 0 bases and 6 bases respectively, with 11 bases between them. Germline V gene data show CDR1 as SGHRS and CDR2 as YFSETQ. The CDR3 has 14 amino acids. This CDR3 reads CASSLAQEGDTQYF. CDR3 coding DNA: TGCGCCAGCAGCTTGGCACAGGAGGGCGATACGCAGTATTTT.

This clonotype has more than one count but fewer than ten. The V and J genes are TRBV18 and TRBJ1-5, with D hard to call. Germline V gene data show CDR1 as KGHSH and CDR2 as LQKENI. The length of the CDR3 is 15 residues. V gave up 2 bases and J gave up 2 bases, with 10 bases separating them. CDR3 protein: CASSPGRQGNQPQHF. The CDR3 nucleotides are TGTGCCAGCTCACCAGGGAGGCAGGGCAATCAGCCCCAGCATTTT.

This clonotype was found a few times. The chain links TRBV5-1 to TRBJ2-1, with 12 bases fitting TRBD1. J was trimmed by 6 bases and V by 4 bases; bases with no gene match: 5. This CDR3 is built from 15 residues. The germline V gene has CDR1 SGHRS and CDR2 YFSETQ. The CDR3: CASSAGQGALNEQFF. For the CDR3, the DNA is TGCGCCAGCAGCGCGGGACAGGGGGCTCTCAATGAGCAGTTCTTC.

In its sample, this clonotype was seen many times. This chain connects TRBV6-4 to TRBJ1-5; 7 bases fit TRBD1. Per germline, CDR1 MRHNA and CDR2 SNTAGT. CDR3 length: 15 residues. With V trimmed by 4 bases and J by 2 bases, 5 bases remained unmatched. The CDR3 coding sequence is TGTGCCAGCAGTGCTACAGGGGATGGCAATCAGCCCCAGCATTTT. As protein: CASSATGDGNQPQHF.

The V call is TRBV28, the J call TRBJ1-1; weak D call: TRBD1 (5 bases). The V end was cut by 4 bases, the J end by 5 bases, with 11 bases between. The CDR3 totals 13 residues. Germline CDR1 and CDR2: MDHEN and SYDVKM. CDR3 in DNA: TGTGCCAGCAGTTGGACCCGGGGGACTGAAGCTTTCTTT. It encodes CASSWTRGTEAFF.